A selection of T cell receptor beta chains follows, all from one sample in a study of Graves' ophthalmopathy and Graves' hyperthyroidism. Each CDR3 protein is one row after TCRdb ran MiXCR on the multiplex PCR reads. In the table there are about 550,000 distinct CDR3 sequences, just under 40% of which are singletons. Source material: peripheral blood or thyroid tissue (not recorded which). These receptors all stem from an adult man with Graves' hyperthyroidism. Both conserved end residues are trimmed from each CDR3. Fields, in order: CDR3 length, V gene, J gene, CDR3 protein.

CDR3 length: 13; V gene: TRBV5-1; J gene: TRBJ2-7; CDR3 protein: ASSLGLAGAYEKY
CDR3 length: 9; V gene: TRBV10-3; J gene: TRBJ2-2; CDR3 protein: AIRKDRELF
CDR3 length: 9; V gene: TRBV29-1; J gene: TRBJ1-2; CDR3 protein: SSGQNYGYT
CDR3 length: 12; V gene: TRBV24-1; J gene: TRBJ2-7; CDR3 protein: ASSQATGGYEQY
CDR3 length: 9; V gene: TRBV29-1; J gene: TRBJ1-2; CDR3 protein: SVADRDGYT
CDR3 length: 10; V gene: TRBV20-1; J gene: TRBJ2-5; CDR3 protein: SPPEAQETQY
CDR3 length: 10; V gene: TRBV6-1; J gene: TRBJ1-5; CDR3 protein: ASSEAYQPQH
CDR3 length: 12; V gene: TRBV7-3; J gene: TRBJ1-1; CDR3 protein: ASSPLGGNTEAF
CDR3 length: 12; V gene: TRBV29-1; J gene: TRBJ2-5; CDR3 protein: SVGTSGGLETQY
CDR3 length: 12; V gene: TRBV7-6; J gene: TRBJ2-2; CDR3 protein: ASSLAVTSGELF
CDR3 length: 10; V gene: TRBV29-1; J gene: TRBJ1-2; CDR3 protein: SVDGTGGGYT
CDR3 length: 13; V gene: TRBV24-1; J gene: TRBJ1-1; CDR3 protein: ATSDKGQGNTEAF
CDR3 length: 10; V gene: TRBV5-5; J gene: TRBJ2-5; CDR3 protein: ASSSMLETQY
CDR3 length: 13; V gene: TRBV19; J gene: TRBJ1-5; CDR3 protein: ASRLTGYSNQPQH
CDR3 length: 13; V gene: TRBV12-3/TRBV12-4; J gene: TRBJ1-2; CDR3 protein: ASGNPGQGNYGYT
CDR3 length: 12; V gene: TRBV5-6; J gene: TRBJ1-2; CDR3 protein: ASSLDTGLYGYT
CDR3 length: 12; V gene: TRBV12-3/TRBV12-4; J gene: TRBJ1-5; CDR3 protein: ASSDDRDNQPQH
CDR3 length: 16; V gene: TRBV29-1; J gene: TRBJ1-2; CDR3 protein: SVEDLRTGGVIPPGYT
CDR3 length: 14; V gene: TRBV6-5; J gene: TRBJ1-5; CDR3 protein: ASSTTGVWGNQPQH
CDR3 length: 13; V gene: TRBV7-2; J gene: TRBJ1-1; CDR3 protein: ASSLDRMAAMEAF
CDR3 length: 13; V gene: TRBV28; J gene: TRBJ2-7; CDR3 protein: ASSRPTGSSYEQY
CDR3 length: 15; V gene: TRBV25-1; J gene: TRBJ2-2; CDR3 protein: ASSGERRGDRTGELF
CDR3 length: 12; V gene: TRBV12-3/TRBV12-4; J gene: TRBJ1-2; CDR3 protein: ASSLGTEFYGYT
CDR3 length: 9; V gene: TRBV20-1; J gene: TRBJ2-2; CDR3 protein: SASYTGELF
CDR3 length: 10; V gene: TRBV12-3/TRBV12-4; J gene: TRBJ2-1; CDR3 protein: ASSEVRGEQF
CDR3 length: 11; V gene: TRBV10-3; J gene: TRBJ1-5; CDR3 protein: ATNRVEDQPQH
CDR3 length: 12; V gene: TRBV7-9; J gene: TRBJ2-7; CDR3 protein: ASSGQGETYEQY